These T cell receptor beta chains were read from a single sample in a study of T cell responses to AZD1222 COVID-19 vaccine. Assay used: immunoSEQ multiplex PCR; TCRdb lists only in-frame clones, some missing. The sample lists some 100,000 clones; about 86% were seen once. Sequencing used peripheral blood, obtained on day 0 of AZD1222 vaccination. The receptors stem from an adult in good health. CDR3s include the opening cysteine and the closing phenylalanine or tryptophan. D genes are given only for firm matches.

d_call	v_call	j_call	cdr3_aa	cdr3_nt
NA	TRBV6-6	TRBJ1-2	CASNQGDYGYTF	TGTGCCAGCAACCAAGGAGACTATGGCTACACCTTC
NA	TRBV19	TRBJ1-3	CASTAPGNTIYF	TGTGCCAGTACAGCTCCTGGAAACACCATATATTTT
TRBD1	TRBV6-5	TRBJ2-7	CASRVPGQSYEQYF	TGTGCCAGCAGGGTACCGGGACAGTCCTACGAGCAGTACTTC
NA	TRBV28	TRBJ1-5	CATQWGGQPQHF	TGTGCCACCCAATGGGGGGGGCAGCCCCAGCATTTT
NA	TRBV3-1/TRBV3-2	TRBJ1-1	CASSRTAAWDTEAFF	TGTGCCAGCAGCCGGACAGCCGCATGGGACACTGAAGCTTTCTTT
TRBD2	TRBV25-1	TRBJ2-1	CASKLAGGVEQFF	TGTGCCAGCAAACTAGCGGGGGGGGTGGAGCAGTTCTTC
NA	TRBV10-3	TRBJ2-3	CAIRLAEENTDTQYF	TGTGCCATCAGGCTGGCGGAGGAGAACACAGATACGCAGTATTTT
NA	TRBV4-3	TRBJ1-1	CASSQDKGRAFF	TGCGCCAGCAGCCAAGATAAGGGGCGAGCTTTCTTT
NA	TRBV21-1	TRBJ1-2	CASSTPSWTGDTYGYTF	TGTGCCAGCAGCACCCCGTCGTGGACTGGGGACACCTATGGCTACACCTTC
NA	TRBV10-3	TRBJ2-2	CAIRGPGQGGELFF	TGTGCCATCAGAGGGCCAGGGCAGGGCGGGGAGCTGTTTTTT
NA	TRBV7-9	TRBJ2-5	CASSPGVGWETQYF	TGTGCCAGCAGCCCAGGGGTCGGTTGGGAGACCCAGTACTTC
TRBD2	TRBV27	TRBJ2-7	CASSLGLAESYEQYF	TGTGCCAGCAGTTTGGGACTAGCGGAGTCTTACGAGCAGTACTTC
TRBD2	TRBV7-2	TRBJ2-5	CASSLRAGGQETQYF	TGTGCCAGCAGCTTAAGGGCGGGAGGGCAAGAGACCCAGTACTTC
NA	TRBV20-1	TRBJ1-2	CSAPTGAGYTF	TGCAGTGCCCCGACGGGAGCTGGCTACACCTTC
NA	TRBV9	TRBJ2-7	CASSSSSYEQYF	TGTGCCAGCAGCTCCAGTTCCTACGAGCAGTACTTC